This T cell receptor beta chain was recorded in a study of blood T cell repertoires in COVID-19. About the study: Both acute and convalescent COVID-19 samples were obtained from the United States, Italy and Spain. PBMCs, B-cell-depleted T cells, or T cells were the source of the cDNA or gDNA that made up the material.

Repertoires were generated with immunoSEQ multiplex PCR, while TCRdb's copy carries only in-frame clones and drops some. Here the sample spans approximately 350,000 clones, 80% to 90% being singletons. V was shortened by 6 bases and J by 12 bases, with 11 bases between the two germline ends. Germline CDR1 and CDR2: MGHDK and SYGVNS. This CDR3 contains 11 residues. Sequenced: peripheral blood. The V gene is TRBV25-1, the J gene TRBJ1-4; the D is unclear. The clonotype comes from a woman aged 60 to 75 with COVID-19, enrolled during active disease. CDR3 DNA: TGTGCCAGCAGGTATGCAGAGGAACTGTTTTTT. Amino acid sequence: CASRYAEELFF.